The 29 T cell receptor beta chains below come from one sample, sequenced in a study of shared clonotypes between healthy human individuals. TCRdb's table, derived via immunoSEQ multiplex PCR, lists solely in-frame clones and lacks some. The sample consists of roughly 2.5 million clones, approximately 92% of them appearing once. Input material: naive CD4+ T cells sorted from blood. The subset here: CD45RA+ positively selected. These receptors were collected from a man between 18 and 35 years old in good health.

The V call is TRBV27, the J call TRBJ1-3; D gene unclear. The CDR3 is 15 residues long. Germline-derived CDR1 and CDR2 are MNHEY and SMNVEV (reference sequence). The V and J ends lost 0 bases and 4 bases respectively, with 10 bases between them. CDR3 amino acids: CASSLSGVLGNTIYF. CDR3 coding DNA: TGTGCCAGCAGTTTATCTGGGGTCTTGGGAAACACCATATATTTT.

V is TRBV6-1 and J is TRBJ2-5; D is perhaps TRBD1 (5 bases). The V end lost 2 bases, the J end lost 11 bases, and 9 bases lay between the germline ends. From germline, CDR1 is MNHNS and CDR2 SASEGT. The CDR3 runs to 11 residues. CDR3 nucleotide sequence: TGTGCCAGCAGTGAAAATAGGGGTCAGTACTTC. Translated: CASSENRGQYF.

The rearrangement links TRBV19 to TRBJ2-2; 11 nucleotides line up with TRBD2. J lost 5 bases, V lost 2 bases, and 10 bases had no gene match. This CDR3 is 18 amino acids long. Per germline, CDR1 LNHDA and CDR2 SQIVND (reference sequence). CDR3 region: CASSITGLAVVGTGELFF. The CDR3 coding sequence is TGTGCCAGTAGTATAACGGGACTAGCGGTCGTCGGTACCGGGGAGCTGTTTTTT.

CDR3 coding DNA: TGTGCCAGCAGTATCGGACTCCCGGGGACAGATACGCAGTATTTT. Protein: CASSIGLPGTDTQYF. The chain employs TRBV2 and TRBJ2-3; maybe TRBD2 (5 bases). V lost 5 bases and J 3 bases, leaving 15 bases between the germline ends. Germline lookup yields CDR1 SNHLY and CDR2 FYNNEI. The CDR3 length is 15 residues.

This clone was counted once. CDR3 nucleotides: TGTGCCAGCAGCGTCCGACCGGGACTAGCGGCATCCCCTACCTACAATGAGCAGTTCTTC. It specifies CASSVRPGLAASPTYNEQFF. The chain couples TRBV9 to TRBJ2-1; 11 bases line up with TRBD2. Germline loops: CDR1 SGDLS, CDR2 YYNGEE. The length of the CDR3 is 20 residues. V lost 2 bases and J lost 2; bases outside the gene matches: 15.

CDR3 loop: CASSLSFLGGNTEAFF. The CDR3 nucleotides are TGTGCCAGCAGTTTAAGTTTTCTCGGAGGCAACACTGAAGCTTTCTTT. V gene TRBV27 combines with J gene TRBJ1-1; D remains unclear. The V gene's germline CDR1 is MNHEY and CDR2 SMNVEV (reference sequence). Trimming left V 2 bases short and J 2 bases short, with 15 bases between. This CDR3 has 16 residues.

The chain uses TRBV30 and TRBJ2-3, with a weak D call TRBD1 (6 bases). Germline CDR1 and CDR2: GTSNPN and SVGIG (reference sequence). CDR3 length: 13 residues. The germline V and J ends were trimmed by 5 bases and 2 bases, with 11 bases remaining between them. The CDR3 DNA follows: TGTGCCTGGGGTCGACAGGTCACAGATACGCAGTATTTT. Translated, it gives CAWGRQVTDTQYF.

The chain combines TRBV5-1 with TRBJ2-1; tentatively, D is TRBD2 (5 bases). V was pared by 2 bases and J by 2 bases, with 14 bases between. The germline V gene encodes CDR1 SGHRS and CDR2 YFSETQ. This CDR3 spans 16 amino acids. This chain's CDR3 is CASSFSVGVTYNEQFF. Here the CDR3 DNA reads TGCGCCAGCAGCTTTTCGGTGGGAGTAACCTACAATGAGCAGTTCTTC.

The chain is built from TRBV4-3 and TRBJ2-6; 11 bases are a match to TRBD1. The V gene end was trimmed by 4 bases and the J gene end by 1 base; junction bases not matched to a gene: 6. This CDR3 comprises 18 residues. Germline CDR1 and CDR2: LGHNA and YSLEER. The CDR3 DNA reads as TGCGCCAGCAGCCCCGGGACAGGGGGAGAGTCTGGGGCCAACGTCCTGACTTTC. As protein: CASSPGTGGESGANVLTF.

This clone was detected only once. This chain joins TRBV6-1 and TRBJ1-1, with D perhaps TRBD1 (5 bases). This CDR3 spans 15 amino acids. Per the germline V gene, CDR1 is MNHNS and CDR2 is SASEGT. Trimming pared 6 bases from V and 6 bases from J, leaving 20 bases between. The CDR3 DNA is TGTGCCAGCAGGGTCCTACGGGACTCGAGGGCTGAAGCTTTCTTT. This translates into CASRVLRDSRAEAFF.

The CDR3 reads CASSVDRAPGTEAFF. The DNA of the CDR3 is TGTGCCAGCAGCGTGGACAGGGCCCCGGGCACTGAAGCTTTCTTT. The chain links TRBV6-1 to TRBJ1-1, with 8 bases lining up with TRBD1. The CDR3 contains 15 residues. Germline V gene data show CDR1 as MNHNS and CDR2 as SASEGT. Losses at the gene ends were 6 bases for V and 4 bases for J; bases not matched to a gene: 10.

The CDR3 sequence: CASSPTAVGDTQYF. For the CDR3, the DNA is TGCGCCAGCAGCCCAACAGCGGTGGGGGATACGCAGTATTTT. This sequence joins TRBV5-1 and TRBJ2-3, with D perhaps matching TRBD2 (5 bases). The CDR3 runs 14 residues. Germline CDR1 reads SGHRS; CDR2 reads YFSETQ. Trimming cost V 4 bases and J 6 bases, with 15 bases left between them.

The chain links TRBV18 to TRBJ1-1; D is undetermined. V lost 2 bases and J 7 bases, leaving 11 bases between the germline ends. CDR1 is KGHSH, CDR2 LQKENI, per germline. The CDR3 has 13 amino acids. CDR3 sequence: CASSPWERIEAFF. In DNA, the CDR3 is TGTGCCAGCTCACCATGGGAGCGTATTGAAGCTTTCTTT. Looking up the rest from reference TRBV18 and TRBJ1-1 gives the full variable domain: NAGVMQNPRHLVRRRGQEARLRCSPMKGHSHVYWYRQLPEEGLKFMVYLQKENIIDESGMPKERFSAEFPKEGPSILRIQQVVRGDSAAYFCASSPWERIEAFFGQGTRLTVV.

The V gene is TRBV6-6, the J gene TRBJ1-2, with a possible D match to TRBD1 (5 bases). Per germline, CDR1 MNHNY and CDR2 SVGAGI (reference sequence). Trimming left V 6 bases short and J 1 base short, with 12 bases between. The CDR3 consists of 14 residues. The CDR3 DNA is TGTGCCAGCAGGAATCCACAGGATAACTATGGCTACACCTTC. This translates into CASRNPQDNYGYTF.

The chain uses TRBV7-9 and TRBJ2-5, with 10 bases aligning to TRBD1. Germline CDR1 is SEHNR and CDR2 is FQNEAQ (reference sequence). Trimming cost V 5 bases and J 0 bases; bases outside gene matches: 6. This CDR3 comprises 16 residues. The CDR3 coding sequence is TGTGCCAGCAGCCGAAGACAGGGGGCGAACCAAGAGACCCAGTACTTC. It encodes CASSRRQGANQETQYF.

The CDR3: CASSWRGVDLKEQYF. CDR3 sequence (DNA): TGTGCCAGCAGTTGGAGAGGGGTGGACCTTAAGGAGCAGTACTTC. This chain connects TRBV28 to TRBJ2-5; D is tentatively TRBD1 or TRBD2 (5 bases each). The CDR3 contains 15 residues. CDR1 is MDHEN and CDR2 is SYDVKM in the germline V gene. V lost 4 bases to trimming and J lost 11 bases, with 23 bases between them.

V usage is TRBV10-1 and J usage is TRBJ2-3; 13 positions agree with TRBD2. Trimming took 6 bases from V and 8 from J; bases not matched to a gene: 11. CDR1 is WNHNN, CDR2 SYGVQD, per germline (reference sequence). CDR3 length equals 16 residues. CDR3 sequence: CASSTTTSGRAVTQYF. Here the CDR3 DNA reads TGCGCCAGCAGCACCACCACTAGCGGGAGGGCCGTTACGCAGTATTTT.

The chain combines TRBV6-5 with TRBJ2-7; TRBD1 matches 7 bases. Germline V lookup: CDR1 MNHEY, CDR2 SVGAGI. V lost 6 bases, J lost 5 bases, and 10 bases stayed unmatched. The CDR3 loop spans 14 amino acids. The CDR3 sequence is CASSLGTANNEQYF. CDR3 sequence (DNA): TGTGCCAGCAGCCTGGGGACAGCCAATAACGAGCAGTACTTC.

The gene calls are TRBV28 and TRBJ2-3; either TRBD1 or TRBD2 may fit D (5 bases each). From germline, CDR1 is MDHEN and CDR2 SYDVKM. CDR3 length: 13 amino acids. Trimming stripped 0 bases from V and 11 bases from J, with 12 bases between. The CDR3 loop reads CASSLWGTWLQYF. In DNA, the CDR3 is TGTGCCAGCAGTTTATGGGGGACGTGGCTGCAGTATTTT.

The chain couples TRBV19 to TRBJ2-3; 10 positions agree with TRBD1. Trimming took 5 bases from V and 0 from J; bases not matched to a gene: 2. CDR1 is LNHDA and CDR2 is SQIVND in the germline V gene (reference sequence). The CDR3 spans 15 residues. DNA for the CDR3: TGTGCCAGTAGTTTGGGACAGGGGAGCACAGATACGCAGTATTTT. Translated: CASSLGQGSTDTQYF.

DNA for the CDR3: TGTGCCAGCAGCCCGGGACCGGTGAGCTCTGGAAACACCATATATTTT. It translates to CASSPGPVSSGNTIYF. V is TRBV5-6 and J is TRBJ1-3, with D possibly matching TRBD1 (5 bases). From germline, CDR1 is SGHDT and CDR2 YYEEEE. The V end lost 4 bases, the J end lost 0 bases, and 14 bases lay between the germline ends. The CDR3 totals 16 residues. The variable domain in full, with the rest retrieved from reference TRBV5-6 and TRBJ1-3, is DAGVTQSPTHLIKTRGQQVTLRCSPKSGHDTVSWYQQALGQGPQFIFQYYEEEERQRGNFPDRFSGHQFPNYSSELNVNALLLGDSALYLCASSPGPVSSGNTIYFGEGSWLTVV.

In DNA form, the CDR3 reads TGCAGCGTTAGGGAGACGGATAATTCACCCCTCCACTTT. Its translation: CSVRETDNSPLHF. This chain joins TRBV29-1 and TRBJ1-6; D gene uncertain. This CDR3 contains 13 residues. The germline CDR1 and CDR2 sequences are SQVTM and ANQGSEA. Deletions cut 5 bases from V and 5 bases from J, with 10 bases between.

The chain joins TRBV21-1 to TRBJ2-6; the D call TRBD1 from the table was never checked on the DNA. TRBV21-1 is a documented pseudogene. This CDR3 spans 20 amino acids. CDR3 in DNA: TGTGCCAGCAGCAAAAGATTAAGGGGGCCCCGGGGATCTGGGGCCAACGTCCTGACTTTC. It yields the protein CASSKRLRGPRGSGANVLTF.

The V call is TRBV27, the J call TRBJ1-6; D might be TRBD1 (6 bases). The CDR3 is made up of 17 amino acids. The germline V gene encodes CDR1 MNHEY and CDR2 SMNVEV (reference sequence). Between the trimmed V and J ends, which lost 6 bases and 3 bases, there was a span of 18 bases. The CDR3: CASRRTVLPLYNSPLHF. In nucleotides, the CDR3 is TGTGCCAGCAGAAGGACAGTCTTACCCCTCTATAATTCACCCCTCCACTTT.

In this sample, this clone turned up once. This rearrangement joins TRBV5-1 to TRBJ2-7; 13 bases match TRBD2. Germline V gene data show CDR1 as SGHRS and CDR2 as YFSETQ. J gave up 0 bases and V 0 bases, and 3 bases lay outside the gene matches. CDR3 length: 17 amino acids. DNA of the CDR3: TGCGCCAGCAGCTTGGGACGGACTAGCGGGAGCTCCTACGAGCAGTACTTC. It encodes CASSLGRTSGSSYEQYF.

The chain joins TRBV6-6 to TRBJ1-5, with 7 bases that match TRBD1. This CDR3 region has 16 residues. V lost 6 bases and J lost 4; bases outside the gene matches: 12. CDR1 and CDR2 (germline): MNHNY, SVGAGI (reference sequence). As DNA, the CDR3 is TGTGCCAGCAGAGAGGGTTCCAGGGGGGAAAATCAGCCCCAGCATTTT. Its translation is CASREGSRGENQPQHF.

The chain carries TRBV19 and TRBJ2-1; D is unresolved. Germline loops: CDR1 LNHDA, CDR2 SQIVND (reference sequence). The CDR3 runs to 15 residues. V lost 2 bases and J 0 bases, leaving 8 bases between the germline ends. CDR3 bases: TGTGCCAGTAGTATATGGGCTAGCTCCTACAATGAGCAGTTCTTC. It codes for CASSIWASSYNEQFF.

V usage is TRBV30 and J usage is TRBJ1-1; a weak D match, TRBD1 (5 bases). Per germline, CDR1 GTSNPN and CDR2 SVGIG (reference sequence). The CDR3 covers 15 residues. The V and J ends lost 3 bases and 0 bases respectively, with 14 bases between them. The CDR3 region is CAWRADRLMNTEAFF. The CDR3 DNA sequence: TGTGCCTGGAGGGCCGACAGACTCATGAACACTGAAGCTTTCTTT.

The rearrangement uses TRBV28 and TRBJ2-7, with 9 nucleotides matching TRBD1. The germline gives CDR1 MDHEN, CDR2 SYDVKM. J gave up 4 bases and V 2 bases, and 3 bases lay outside the gene matches. This CDR3 contains 14 residues. This CDR3 is CASSLTGGRYEQYF. In nucleotides, the CDR3 is TGTGCCAGCAGTTTAACAGGGGGCCGTTACGAGCAGTACTTC.